A selection of T cell receptor beta chains follows, all from one sample in a study of T cell repertoires in cytomegalovirus infection. The antigens these receptors bind are not known. TCRdb re-called the reads with MiXCR, one entry per CDR3 protein. The data contain fewer than 1,000,000 distinct CDR3 sequences, 25% to 40% of them singletons. The source material was cultured CD8+ T cells from PBMCs, sampled from culture after CMV antigen stimulation. The receptors come from a human donor in good health (CMV status not recorded). Some clones in this sample may be carry-over from other donors' samples. CDR3s include the opening cysteine and the closing phenylalanine or tryptophan. A D gene is named only where the DNA matches it firmly. A clone size is listed for some rows: how often the clone was seen (once, few, many), or a class if it is expanded.

TRBJ2-5	.	TRBV2	.	CASIEEQETQYF	TGTGCCAGCATTGAGGAACAAGAGACCCAGTACTTC
TRBJ2-2	.	TRBV12-3/TRBV12-4	few	CASSSGETTGELFF	TGTGCCAGCAGTTCAGGGGAGACCACCGGGGAGCTGTTTTTT
TRBJ2-7	.	TRBV4-1	few	CASSQRQGGYEQYF	TGCGCCAGCAGCCAACGACAGGGAGGATACGAGCAGTACTTC
TRBJ2-7	.	TRBV9	.	CASSVGFGTTYEQYF	TGTGCCAGCAGCGTAGGATTCGGGACCACCTACGAGCAGTACTTC
TRBJ2-3	.	TRBV7-6	many	CASTFGGASTDTQYF	TGTGCCAGCACGTTCGGGGGAGCTAGCACAGATACGCAGTATTTT
TRBJ1-2	.	TRBV27	few	CASSSGGALDGYTF	TGTGCCAGCAGTTCCGGAGGGGCATTGGATGGCTACACCTTC
TRBJ2-5	.	TRBV27	few	CASSFIHTGLETQYF	TGTGCCAGCAGTTTCATTCACACAGGGTTAGAGACCCAGTACTTC
TRBJ1-1	TRBD1	TRBV6-6	.	CASSYLLAPGQGSNTEAFF	TGTGCCAGCAGTTACCTTCTGGCACCGGGACAGGGATCAAACACTGAAGCTTTCTTT
TRBJ2-3	TRBD2	TRBV2	.	CASSGGLAITDTQYF	TGTGCCAGCAGTGGGGGACTAGCGATCACAGATACGCAGTATTTT
TRBJ2-1	TRBD2	TRBV6-6	.	CASTVSGAIYNEQFF	TGTGCCAGCACCGTTAGCGGGGCAATTTACAATGAGCAGTTCTTC
TRBJ2-2	TRBD2	TRBV6-8	.	CASNKRGAGELFF	TGTGCCAGCAATAAGCGGGGTGCCGGGGAGCTGTTTTTT
TRBJ2-7	.	TRBV10-3	.	CAISESGERGTKIYEQYF	TGTGCCATCAGTGAGTCGGGAGAGAGGGGGACAAAGATCTACGAGCAGTACTTC
TRBJ1-1	.	TRBV10-1	few	CASSELLGFGTEAFF	TGCGCCAGCAGTGAACTCCTGGGGTTTGGCACTGAAGCTTTCTTT
TRBJ2-5	.	TRBV10-3	.	CAISKSRERGETQYF	TGTGCCATCAGTAAATCCCGGGAAAGGGGAGAGACCCAGTACTTC
TRBJ1-6	.	TRBV6-5	many	CASSYSYVGRRKVSSPLHF	TGTGCCAGCAGTTACTCGTACGTAGGTCGCAGGAAGGTATCTTCACCCCTCCACTTT
TRBJ1-5	TRBD1	TRBV20-1	.	CSATDRGTQPQHF	TGCAGTGCTACGGACAGGGGGACTCAGCCCCAGCATTTT
TRBJ2-2	.	TRBV12-3/TRBV12-4	.	CASSLLEMPSTGELFF	TGTGCCAGCAGTTTGTTAGAGATGCCAAGCACCGGGGAGCTGTTTTTT
TRBJ1-4	.	TRBV7-6	few	CASSLVGGIEEKLFF	TGTGCCAGCAGCTTAGTTGGGGGGATAGAAGAAAAACTGTTTTTT
TRBJ2-6	.	TRBV7-6	.	CASSLSPGVNSGANVLTF	TGTGCCAGCAGCTTAAGTCCAGGGGTAAACTCTGGGGCCAACGTCCTGACTTTC
TRBJ2-7	TRBD1	TRBV6-6	.	CASSWDRPTYEQYF	TGTGCCAGCAGTTGGGACAGGCCCACCTACGAGCAGTACTTC
TRBJ1-2	TRBD1	TRBV27	.	CASSITGGGPSYGYTF	TGTGCCAGCAGTATCACAGGGGGCGGCCCCTCCTATGGCTACACCTTC
TRBJ1-1	.	TRBV19	.	CASSITSGIRSEAFF	TGTGCCAGTAGTATAACTTCAGGGATAAGATCTGAAGCTTTCTTT
TRBJ2-2	TRBD1	TRBV27	.	CASSILGQANTGELFF	TGTGCCAGCAGCATTTTAGGACAGGCGAACACCGGGGAGCTGTTTTTT
TRBJ1-4	.	TRBV18	few	CASSPADEKLFF	TGTGCCAGCTCACCAGCGGATGAAAAACTGTTTTTT
TRBJ1-1	.	TRBV7-2	many	CASSPGRSNTEAFF	TGTGCCAGCAGCCCTGGACGGTCGAACACTGAAGCTTTCTTT
TRBJ2-5	TRBD2	TRBV7-2	many	CASSPPASGGDQETQYF	TGTGCCAGCAGCCCTCCGGCCAGCGGGGGGGATCAAGAGACCCAGTACTTC
TRBJ2-1	.	TRBV28	.	CASRAMQGYYNEQFF	TGTGCCAGCAGGGCTATGCAGGGGTACTACAATGAGCAGTTCTTC
TRBJ2-3	.	TRBV5-5	.	CASSLKGLDTDTQYF	TGTGCCAGCAGCTTGAAGGGACTTGACACAGATACGCAGTATTTT
TRBJ2-3	.	TRBV9	few	CASTSTWDTQYF	TGTGCCAGCACTTCTACGTGGGATACGCAGTATTTT
TRBJ2-1	TRBD1	TRBV5-1	.	CASSLIRQGPRGEQFF	TGCGCCAGCAGCTTGATCCGACAGGGGCCCCGGGGAGAGCAGTTCTTC
TRBJ1-1	.	TRBV7-8	many	CASHSLRGETEAFF	TGTGCCAGCCACAGCTTAAGGGGGGAAACTGAAGCTTTCTTT
TRBJ2-1	.	TRBV7-8	many	CASSSGPHGTYNEQFF	TGTGCCAGCAGCTCTGGACCCCATGGAACCTACAATGAGCAGTTCTTC
TRBJ2-2	TRBD1	TRBV9	few	CASSVGGGANTGELFF	TGTGCCAGCAGCGTAGGAGGGGGCGCGAACACCGGGGAGCTGTTTTTT
TRBJ2-1	TRBD1	TRBV7-6	few	CASSLSGTGSYNEQFF	TGTGCCAGCAGCTTAAGTGGGACAGGCTCCTACAATGAGCAGTTCTTC
TRBJ2-7	TRBD1	TRBV6-1	.	CASSEALGQGREQYF	TGTGCCAGCAGTGAAGCGCTAGGACAGGGGAGAGAGCAGTACTTC
TRBJ2-2	TRBD1	TRBV28	.	CASSWGQGATGELFF	TGTGCCAGCAGTTGGGGACAGGGGGCGACCGGGGAGCTGTTTTTT
TRBJ1-3	.	TRBV10-3	.	CAISESGPPSGNTIYF	TGTGCCATCAGTGAGTCGGGACCGCCTTCTGGAAACACCATATATTTT
TRBJ2-7	.	TRBV3-1	.	CASSQEHKGLNSYEQYF	TGTGCCAGCAGCCAAGAACACAAAGGACTGAACTCCTACGAGCAGTACTTC
TRBJ2-5	.	TRBV9	.	CASSGIQETQYF	TGTGCCAGCAGCGGGATTCAAGAGACCCAGTACTTC